These 16 T cell receptor beta chains share one sample of origin, sequenced in a study of cytomegalovirus exposure and HLA in healthy donors. The PCR was carried out with 60 Vbeta primers and 13 Jbeta primers. Generated by immunoSEQ multiplex PCR, the TCRdb table keeps only in-frame clones and is missing some. Here the sample spans 170,000 or so clones, 78% being singletons. What was sequenced was PBMCs. These TCRs come from a woman in her fifties or sixties in good health and CMV-seropositive.

This sequence joins TRBV19 and TRBJ2-4; the match to TRBD1 covers 9 bases. V was pared by 3 bases and J by 7 bases, with 4 bases of the junction left unmatched. Germline V gives CDR1 LNHDA, CDR2 SQIVND (reference sequence). The CDR3 consists of 14 residues. The chain's CDR3 is CASSIGGTGNIQYF. The DNA for the CDR3 is TGTGCCAGTAGTATCGGGGGGACAGGGAACATTCAGTACTTC.

The chain joins TRBV5-5 to TRBJ2-3; 9 bases are shared with TRBD2. The CDR3 has 17 amino acids. J lost 6 bases, V lost 4 bases, and 15 bases had no gene match. The germline V gene has CDR1 SGHKS and CDR2 YYEKEE (reference sequence). For the CDR3, the DNA is TGTGCCAGCAGCAAACCTCAGGGCGGGGGGGCCTCGGATACGCAGTATTTT. Translation gives CASSKPQGGGASDTQYF.

The chain uses TRBV18 and TRBJ2-7; 8 nucleotides align to TRBD1. The J call may be in error: the DNA end matches TRBJ2-1 better. The CDR3 length is 16 residues. From germline, CDR1 is KGHSH and CDR2 LQKENI. The DNA for the CDR3 is TGTGCCAGCTCACTCGGACAGGGAAAGTCGGTGAATGAGCAGTTCTTC. Translated: CASSLGQGKSVNEQFF.

The rearrangement links TRBV9 to TRBJ1-2; D is unresolved. V was trimmed by 0 bases and J by 3 bases, leaving 9 bases between them. The CDR3 sequence is 14 residues long. Germline CDR1 is SGDLS and CDR2 is YYNGEE. The DNA for the CDR3 is TGTGCCAGCAGCGTAGGGACGGGAGACTATGGCTACACCTTC. Encoded protein: CASSVGTGDYGYTF.

The chain is built from TRBV9 and TRBJ1-6; D remains ambiguous. V lost 0 bases to trimming and J lost 6 bases, with 4 bases between them. The CDR3 extends over 13 amino acids. The germline V gene has CDR1 SGDLS and CDR2 YYNGEE. The CDR3 spells CASSVELNSPLHF. The CDR3 DNA reads as TGTGCCAGCAGCGTAGAGCTTAATTCACCCCTCCACTTT.

This clone came up many times. The gene calls are TRBV27 and TRBJ2-7; D is possibly TRBD1 (6 bases). The CDR3 has 13 residues. Between the trimmed V and J ends, which lost 7 bases and 3 bases, there was a span of 13 bases. CDR1 and CDR2 (germline): MNHEY, SMNVEV (reference sequence). The CDR3 region is CASKGGDRYEQYF. DNA of the CDR3: TGTGCCAGCAAAGGGGGAGACCGCTACGAGCAGTACTTC.

The V call is TRBV10-2, the J call TRBJ1-1, with D unclear. The CDR3 consists of 13 residues. The V end was cut by 5 bases, the J end by 1 base, with 8 bases between. CDR1 WSHSY and CDR2 SAAADI come from the germline V gene. The CDR3 region is CASSQTGNTEAFF. In nucleotides, the CDR3 is TGCGCCAGCAGTCAGACGGGGAACACTGAAGCTTTCTTT.

This clone was counted a few times. This sequence joins TRBV28 and TRBJ1-2; 9 bases line up with TRBD1. The CDR3 totals 17 residues. Germline V gene lookup returns CDR1 MDHEN and CDR2 SYDVKM. J was trimmed by 4 bases and V by 2 bases; bases with no gene match: 11. The CDR3 is CASSLEGDRERFYGYTF. In DNA form, the CDR3 reads TGTGCCAGCAGTTTAGAAGGGGACAGGGAGAGGTTCTATGGCTACACCTTC.

V and J are TRBV23-1 and TRBJ2-1, with 7 bases matching TRBD2. TRBV23-1 has ORF status, its function being uncertain. After removal of 2 bases from V and 7 bases from J, the junction contained 5 bases not matched to a gene. This CDR3 contains 14 residues. The CDR3 bases are TGCGCCAGCAGTCAACCACTAGCGAAAAATGAGCAGTTCTTC. Translation: CASSQPLAKNEQFF.

This chain connects TRBV5-1 to TRBJ1-4, with 7 bases that match TRBD1. CDR1 is SGHRS and CDR2 is YFSETQ in the germline V gene. The trim removed 4 bases at V and 3 bases at J, leaving 3 bases unmatched. The CDR3 loop spans 14 amino acids. The CDR3 DNA follows: TGCGCCAGCAGCCAGGGGGTGGCTAATGAAAAACTGTTTTTT. Translated, it gives CASSQGVANEKLFF.

The chain is built from TRBV11-2 and TRBJ1-1, with D perhaps TRBD1 (6 bases). CDR1 is SGHAT and CDR2 is FQNNGV in the germline V gene. Trimming left V 0 bases short and J 10 bases short, with 12 bases between. The CDR3 contains 13 residues. CDR3 coding DNA: TGTGCCAGCAGCTTAGAGGGTACAGGGCTAGCTTTCTTT. The encoded protein is CASSLEGTGLAFF.

Worth noting for this clone: One junction end does not reproduce the germline sequence, and a read error may be involved. The CDR3 DNA reads as TGCGCCAGCAGCTTGGATCGCGGGAACCTTGGGGCCAACGGCCTGACTTTC. Translating it yields CASSLDRGNLGANGLTF. The chain employs TRBV5-1 and TRBJ2-6; tentatively, D is TRBD2 (6 bases). Germline values: CDR1 SGHRS, CDR2 YFSETQ. The length of the CDR3 is 17 residues.

This sequence joins TRBV19 and TRBJ2-7, with unresolved D. Trimming cost V 3 bases and J 6 bases, with 12 bases left between them. CDR3 length: 13 residues. The germline V gene encodes CDR1 LNHDA and CDR2 SQIVND (reference sequence). The CDR3 reads CASSMRGLIEQYF. The CDR3 nucleotides are TGTGCCAGTAGTATGCGCGGCCTGATCGAGCAGTACTTC.

To note about this clone: A read error may produce the germline difference seen at one junction end. The chain links TRBV30 to TRBJ2-3; 10 bases are a match to TRBD2. This CDR3 comprises 11 residues. Germline CDR1 is GTSNPN and CDR2 is SVGIG (reference sequence). The CDR3: CAWDSSGSTHF. CDR3 bases: TGTGCCTGGGATTCTAGCGGGAGTACACATTTT.

V usage is TRBV7-9 and J usage is TRBJ2-5, with 12 bases matching TRBD2. With the DNA end fitting TRBJ2-7 better, the J assignment may be wrong. CDR3 length equals 16 residues. The germline gives CDR1 SEHNR, CDR2 FQNEAQ (reference sequence). CDR3 in DNA: TGTGCCAGCAGTCGAGGACTAGCGGGGAGCTACTACGAGCAGTACTTC. Residues: CASSRGLAGSYYEQYF.

The genes are TRBV6-6 and TRBJ1-2, with D unclear. This CDR3 is built from 14 residues. The germline V gene has CDR1 MNHNY and CDR2 SVGAGI (reference sequence). V lost 7 bases to trimming and J lost 13 bases, with 25 bases between them. The CDR3 region has the DNA TGTGCCAGCACCCTACCCTTTGTCGAGTCTAATCGCACCTTC. It codes for CASTLPFVESNRTF.